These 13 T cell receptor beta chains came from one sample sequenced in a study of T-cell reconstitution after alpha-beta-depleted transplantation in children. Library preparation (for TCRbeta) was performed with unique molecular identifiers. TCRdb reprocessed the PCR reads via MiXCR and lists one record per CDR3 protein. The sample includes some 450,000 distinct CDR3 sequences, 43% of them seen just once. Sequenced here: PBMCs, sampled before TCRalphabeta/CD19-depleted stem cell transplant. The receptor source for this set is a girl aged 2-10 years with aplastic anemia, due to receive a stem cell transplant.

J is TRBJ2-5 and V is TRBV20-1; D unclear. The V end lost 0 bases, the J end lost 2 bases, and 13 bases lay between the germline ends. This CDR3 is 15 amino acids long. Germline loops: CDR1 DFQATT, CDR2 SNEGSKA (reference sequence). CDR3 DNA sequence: TGCAGTGCTAGAGATGGCCACGGAGATCAAGAGACCCAGTACTTC. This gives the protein CSARDGHGDQETQYF.

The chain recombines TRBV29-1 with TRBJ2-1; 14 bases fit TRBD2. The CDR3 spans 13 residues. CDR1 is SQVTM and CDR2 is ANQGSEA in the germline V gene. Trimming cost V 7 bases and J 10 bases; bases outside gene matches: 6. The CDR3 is CSAGTSGRGEQFF. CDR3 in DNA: TGCAGCGCTGGGACTAGCGGGAGAGGGGAGCAGTTCTTC.

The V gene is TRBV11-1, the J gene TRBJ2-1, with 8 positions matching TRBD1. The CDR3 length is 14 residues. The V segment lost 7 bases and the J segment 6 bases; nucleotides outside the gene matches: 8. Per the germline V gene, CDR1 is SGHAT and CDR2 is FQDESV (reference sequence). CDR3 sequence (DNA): TGTGCCAGCAACTCAGGGGGCGCTTCCAATGAGCAGTTCTTC. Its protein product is CASNSGGASNEQFF.

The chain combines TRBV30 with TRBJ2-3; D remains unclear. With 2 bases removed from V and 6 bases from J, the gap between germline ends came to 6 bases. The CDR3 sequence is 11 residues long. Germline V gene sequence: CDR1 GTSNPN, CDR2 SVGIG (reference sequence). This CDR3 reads CAWSLTDTQYF. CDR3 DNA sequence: TGTGCCTGGAGTCTCACGGATACGCAGTATTTT.

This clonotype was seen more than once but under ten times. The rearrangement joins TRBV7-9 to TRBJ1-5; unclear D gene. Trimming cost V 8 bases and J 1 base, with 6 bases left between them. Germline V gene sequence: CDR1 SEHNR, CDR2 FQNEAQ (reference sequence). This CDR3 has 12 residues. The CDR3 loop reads CASARSNQPQHF. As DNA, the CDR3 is TGTGCCAGCGCGAGGAGCAATCAGCCCCAGCATTTT.

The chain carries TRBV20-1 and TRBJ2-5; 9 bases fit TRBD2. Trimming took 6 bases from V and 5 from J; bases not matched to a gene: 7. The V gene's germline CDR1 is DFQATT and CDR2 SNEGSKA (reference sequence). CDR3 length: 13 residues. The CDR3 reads CSADGREGETQYF. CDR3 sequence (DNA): TGCAGTGCGGACGGGCGGGAGGGTGAGACCCAGTACTTC.

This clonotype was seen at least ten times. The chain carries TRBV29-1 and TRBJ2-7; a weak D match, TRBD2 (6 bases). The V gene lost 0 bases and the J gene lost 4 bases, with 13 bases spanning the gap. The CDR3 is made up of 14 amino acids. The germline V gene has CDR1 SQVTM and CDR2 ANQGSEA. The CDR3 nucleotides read TGCAGCGTTGAAGAAGGAGGGGTTGGTTACGAGCAGTACTTC. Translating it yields CSVEEGGVGYEQYF.

The CDR3 coding sequence is TGCGCCAGCAGCCAAGGTGAGGGATTAGGGACTGAAGCTTTCTTT. It specifies CASSQGEGLGTEAFF. The chain recombines TRBV4-1 with TRBJ1-1; D unclear. Germline CDR1 is MGHRA and CDR2 is YSYEKL. The CDR3 runs 15 residues. Trimming stripped 1 base from V and 5 bases from J, with 14 bases between.

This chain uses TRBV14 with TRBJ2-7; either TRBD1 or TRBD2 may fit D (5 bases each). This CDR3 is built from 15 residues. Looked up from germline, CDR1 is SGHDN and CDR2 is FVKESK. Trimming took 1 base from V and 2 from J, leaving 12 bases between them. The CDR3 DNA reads TGTGCCAGCAGCCAAGTAGGTTCGGGACCCTACGAGCAGTACTTC. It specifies CASSQVGSGPYEQYF.

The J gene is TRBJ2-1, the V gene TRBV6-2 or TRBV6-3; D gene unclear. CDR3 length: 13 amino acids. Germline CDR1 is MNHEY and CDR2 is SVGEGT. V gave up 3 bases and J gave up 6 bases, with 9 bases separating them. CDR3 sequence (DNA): TGTGCCAGCAGTTATGGGCACCGCAATGAGCAGTTCTTC. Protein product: CASSYGHRNEQFF.

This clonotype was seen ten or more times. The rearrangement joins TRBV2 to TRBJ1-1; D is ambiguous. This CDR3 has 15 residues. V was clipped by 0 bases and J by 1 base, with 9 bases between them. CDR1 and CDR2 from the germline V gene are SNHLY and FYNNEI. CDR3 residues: CASSEAGPPNTEAFF. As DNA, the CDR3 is TGTGCCAGCAGTGAAGCTGGGCCTCCGAACACTGAAGCTTTCTTT.

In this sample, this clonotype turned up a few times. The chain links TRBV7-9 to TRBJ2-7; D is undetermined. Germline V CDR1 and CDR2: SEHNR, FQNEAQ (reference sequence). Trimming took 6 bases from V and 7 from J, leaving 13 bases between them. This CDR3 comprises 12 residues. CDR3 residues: CASSPSGPEQYF. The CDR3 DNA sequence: TGTGCCAGCAGTCCCTCAGGCCCTGAGCAGTACTTC.

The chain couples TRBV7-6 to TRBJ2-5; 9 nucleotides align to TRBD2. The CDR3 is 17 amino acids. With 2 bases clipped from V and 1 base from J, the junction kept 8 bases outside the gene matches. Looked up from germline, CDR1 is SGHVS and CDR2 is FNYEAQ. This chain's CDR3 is CASSLLAGAKVQETQYF. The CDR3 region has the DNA TGTGCCAGCAGCTTATTAGCGGGGGCGAAGGTCCAAGAGACCCAGTACTTC.